Listed below are T cell receptor beta chains from one sample, sequenced in a study of technical replicates of blood from a few donors. The table came from immunoSEQ multiplex PCR; TCRdb's copy has only in-frame clones and leaves some out. The sample yields some 66,000 clones, 95% to 98% seen once. The material sequenced was T cells isolated from PBMCs. Source of these receptors: a human donor in good health. CDR3s leave out the opening cysteine and the closing phenylalanine or tryptophan. D genes are given only for firm matches.

v_call,d_call,j_call,cdr3_aa
TRBV2,TRBD2,TRBJ2-2,ASRATSGIYTGELF
TRBV2,TRBD1,TRBJ1-1,ASTGQGNTEAF
TRBV7-8,TRBD2,TRBJ2-5,ASSFVRLAGMETQY
TRBV6-5,TRBD1,TRBJ1-2,ASRTPGQGASGYT
TRBV4-1,TRBD2,TRBJ2-7,ASSQGTGLAGVKY
TRBV5-1,.,TRBJ2-1,ASSLRGVSYNEQF
TRBV18,TRBD1,TRBJ1-1,ASSPPNRGYLNTEAF
TRBV5-1,.,TRBJ1-3,ASSSDGGLNTIY
TRBV5-1,.,TRBJ2-1,ASSLAWRDNEQF
TRBV7-9,TRBD2,TRBJ2-7,ASSLGGTSGYYEQY
TRBV7-9,.,TRBJ2-5,ASSPFSSEETQY
TRBV7-3,.,TRBJ2-2,ASSFREPTGELF
TRBV4-1,.,TRBJ2-5,ASSQETRFQETQY
TRBV29-1,TRBD2,TRBJ2-5,SVQLLAGGQETQY
TRBV9,TRBD2,TRBJ2-1,ASSPLMRLADEQF
TRBV18,TRBD1,TRBJ2-2,ASSQTRQGWDTGELF
TRBV27,.,TRBJ2-7,ASSSNPGSYEQY
TRBV10-3,.,TRBJ2-7,AISESRTAEQY
TRBV25-1,TRBD2,TRBJ2-5,ASSLQTSGRGTQY
TRBV6-6,.,TRBJ2-2,ASSPAQGGELF
TRBV5-4,TRBD1,TRBJ1-1,ASSYGTGVEAF
TRBV29-1,TRBD1,TRBJ2-7,SVTTGTYEQY
TRBV16,.,TRBJ1-3,ASSPLPSSGNTIY
TRBV2,.,TRBJ1-2,ASSEQGYYGYT
TRBV6-1,.,TRBJ1-4,ASSVGNFGDEKLF
TRBV5-8,.,TRBJ2-2,ASSPGVAELF
TRBV2,.,TRBJ1-2,ASIERTGYYGYT
TRBV6-1,TRBD1,TRBJ1-2,ASRGDSGNYGYT
TRBV19,.,TRBJ2-3,ASTDRGRTSTDTQY
TRBV5-1,.,TRBJ2-1,ASSRGGVNEQF
TRBV7-8,.,TRBJ1-2,ASSLSRSAYGYT
TRBV5-4,.,TRBJ2-3,ASSFGTDTQY
TRBV6-6,.,TRBJ2-2,ASSYQGGSNTGELF
TRBV7-9,.,TRBJ2-7,ASDFTTSYEQY
TRBV5-1,.,TRBJ1-1,ASSSDSEEAF
TRBV7-9,.,TRBJ2-3,ASSFQSTDTQY
TRBV4-1,TRBD2,TRBJ2-5,ASSQDAGGGETQY
TRBV5-1,.,TRBJ2-7,ASSSQGGSYEQY
TRBV4-1,.,TRBJ2-2,ASSQAGGSGELF
TRBV5-1,.,TRBJ1-4,ASSLVSGANEKLF
TRBV11-3,.,TRBJ1-2,ASSPESRPGDGYT
TRBV4-1,TRBD2,TRBJ2-1,ASSQEAAGGLGEQF
TRBV27,TRBD1,TRBJ2-2,ASSSGTGGWELF
TRBV9,TRBD1,TRBJ2-1,ASSVDWTGANEQF
TRBV6-5,TRBD1,TRBJ2-7,ASSDRAPYEQY
TRBV19,.,TRBJ2-3,ASSIKGADTQY
TRBV5-4,TRBD2,TRBJ2-1,ASSPGGTITRIYNEQF
TRBV7-9,.,TRBJ2-5,ASSPSGWRQETQY
TRBV25-1,TRBD2,TRBJ2-7,ASSTLLAGASYEQY